This T cell receptor beta chain was recorded in a study of neurological immune-mediated disorders. V lost 6 bases, J lost 2 bases, and 5 bases stayed unmatched. This CDR3 is 15 amino acids long. Germline V gene sequence: CDR1 LGHDT, CDR2 YNNKEL (reference sequence). Study-level points and caveats: Phylogenetic grouping assigned the repertoires of 18 of 34 multiple sclerosis patients to a single cluster of related CDR3 sequences. This cluster may be a repertoire-level signature.

This clonotype was detected ten times or more. No antigen is known for it. TCRdb reprocessed the 5' RACE reads with MiXCR, giving one entry per CDR3 protein. Of around 46,000 distinct CDR3 sequences detected, about 2% appear once; the ten largest clones hold roughly 2.1%. V and J are TRBV3-1 and TRBJ2-3; 10 bases map to TRBD2. The TCR sequence derives from a woman between 40 and 55 years old with multiple sclerosis. The sequenced sample was PBMCs. The CDR3 spells CASSLLAGNTDTQYF. In nucleotides, the CDR3 is TGTGCCAGCAGTCTACTAGCGGGGAACACAGATACGCAGTATTTT.